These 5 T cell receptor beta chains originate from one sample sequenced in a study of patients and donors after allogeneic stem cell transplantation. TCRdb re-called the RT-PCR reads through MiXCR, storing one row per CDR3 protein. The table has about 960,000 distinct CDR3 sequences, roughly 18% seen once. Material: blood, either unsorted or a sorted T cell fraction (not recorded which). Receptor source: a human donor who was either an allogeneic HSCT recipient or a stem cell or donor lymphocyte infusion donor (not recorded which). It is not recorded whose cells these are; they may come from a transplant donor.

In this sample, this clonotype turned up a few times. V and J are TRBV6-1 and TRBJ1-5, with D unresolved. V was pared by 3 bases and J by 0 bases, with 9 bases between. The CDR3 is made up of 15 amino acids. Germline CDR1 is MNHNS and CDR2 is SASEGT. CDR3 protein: CASSDRPFSNQPQHF. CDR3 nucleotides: TGTGCCAGCAGTGACAGGCCCTTTAGCAATCAGCCCCAGCATTTT.

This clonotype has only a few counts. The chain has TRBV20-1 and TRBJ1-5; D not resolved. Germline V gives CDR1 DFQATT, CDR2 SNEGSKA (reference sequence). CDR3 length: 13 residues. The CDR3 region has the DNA TGCAGCGAGAGCTCCGGTAGCAATCAGCCCCAGCATTTT. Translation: CSESSGSNQPQHF.

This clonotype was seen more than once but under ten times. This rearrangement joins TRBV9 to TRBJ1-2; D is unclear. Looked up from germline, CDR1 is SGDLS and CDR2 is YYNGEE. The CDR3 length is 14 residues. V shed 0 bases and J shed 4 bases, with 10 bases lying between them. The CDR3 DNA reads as TGTGCCAGCAGCGTAGACGGCAGTACCTATGGCTACACCTTC. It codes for CASSVDGSTYGYTF.

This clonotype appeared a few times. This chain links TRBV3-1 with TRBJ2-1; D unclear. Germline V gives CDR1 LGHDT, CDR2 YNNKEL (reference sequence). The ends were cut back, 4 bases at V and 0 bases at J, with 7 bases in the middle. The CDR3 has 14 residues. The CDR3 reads CASSPRRSYNEQFF. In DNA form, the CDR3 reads TGTGCCAGCAGCCCACGGCGCTCCTACAATGAGCAGTTCTTC.

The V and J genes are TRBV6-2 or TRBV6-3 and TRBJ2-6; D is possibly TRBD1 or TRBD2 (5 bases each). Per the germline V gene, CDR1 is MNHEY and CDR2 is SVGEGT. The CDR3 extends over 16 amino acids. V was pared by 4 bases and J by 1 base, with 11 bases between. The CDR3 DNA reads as TGTGCCAGCAGTTCAGGGAGATCTTCTGGGGCCAACGTCCTGACTTTC. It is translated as CASSSGRSSGANVLTF.